Below are 2 T cell receptor beta chains sequenced from a single sample in a study of control samples from healthy donors and cancer patients. Sequenced by immunoSEQ multiplex PCR; TCRdb stores in-frame clones only, minus some. This sample carries approximately 70,000 clones, 75% to 85% of them seen once, and the ten largest clones take 15% to 17%. Sequencing was performed on blood. These TCRs come from a man aged 55 to 70 in good health.

V usage is TRBV19 and J usage is TRBJ1-1; no definite D call. The CDR3 runs to 14 residues. CDR1 LNHDA and CDR2 SQIVND come from the germline V gene (reference sequence). Deletions cut 5 bases from V and 4 bases from J, with 14 bases between. The CDR3 protein is CASSLRERSTEAFF. The CDR3 DNA reads as TGTGCCAGTAGTCTCCGGGAACGGAGCACTGAAGCTTTCTTT.

A remark on this clone: The same CDR3 can be traced to other DNA sequences in this sample. This chain connects TRBV2 to TRBJ2-7, with TRBD2 matching 12 bases. The CDR3 runs to 15 residues. In germline, CDR1 is SNHLY, CDR2 FYNNEI. Unmatched junction bases numbered 5, after V lost 5 bases and J lost 3 bases. The CDR3 spells CASSWTSGNFYEQYF. The CDR3 bases are TGTGCCAGCAGTTGGACTAGCGGGAATTTCTACGAGCAGTACTTC. The whole variable domain, remainder taken from reference TRBV2 and TRBJ2-7, is EPEVTQTPSHQVTQMGQEVILRCVPISNHLYFYWYRQILGQKVEFLVSFYNNEISEKSEIFDDQFSVERPDGSNFTLKIRSTKLEDSAMYFCASSWTSGNFYEQYFGPGTRLTVT.